These 13 T cell receptor beta chains originate from one sample sequenced in a study of cytomegalovirus exposure and HLA in healthy donors. The PCR contained 60 Vbeta and 13 Jbeta primers. TCRdb's copy holds only in-frame clones and misses some; the assay was immunoSEQ multiplex PCR. The table includes roughly 98,000 clones, about 70% detected once. The sample consisted of PBMCs. These receptors were taken from a woman in her 70s in good health and CMV-seropositive.

The rearrangement links TRBV27 to TRBJ1-4, with 8 positions matching TRBD1. CDR1 and CDR2 from the germline V gene are MNHEY and SMNVEV (reference sequence). The V gene end was trimmed by 4 bases and the J gene end by 7 bases; junction bases not matched to a gene: 5. This CDR3 has 14 residues. The CDR3 region is CASSSTGAREKLFF. The CDR3 nucleotides read TGTGCCAGCAGTTCGACAGGGGCCCGTGAAAAACTGTTTTTT.

The chain carries TRBV27 and TRBJ2-7; the D gene is possibly TRBD1 (6 bases). The CDR3 is 16 residues long. Per the germline V gene, CDR1 is MNHEY and CDR2 is SMNVEV (reference sequence). V lost 6 bases and J 6 bases, leaving 24 bases between the germline ends. CDR3: CASSSLRWTETPEQYF. CDR3 sequence (DNA): TGTGCCAGCAGCTCCCTCCGGTGGACAGAGACCCCCGAGCAGTACTTC.

Written as DNA, the CDR3 is TGCGCCTCCAAGGCAGGGTGGGTCGCTGAAGCTTTCTTT. It yields the protein CASKAGWVAEAFF. The chain carries TRBV5-1 and TRBJ1-1, with D perhaps TRBD1 (5 bases). Trimming cost V 10 bases and J 6 bases, with 19 bases left between them. CDR3 size: 13 residues. Germline CDR1 reads SGHRS; CDR2 reads YFSETQ.

The chain recombines TRBV19 with TRBJ2-1; no reliable D call. Per the germline V gene, CDR1 is LNHDA and CDR2 is SQIVND (reference sequence). V lost 3 bases to trimming and J lost 3 bases, with 18 bases between them. This CDR3 contains 17 residues. The CDR3 bases are TGTGCCAGTAGTATCACGCATGGTGGCGGATTCTACAATGAGCAGTTCTTC. This sequence encodes CASSITHGGGFYNEQFF.

The chain has TRBV10-2 and TRBJ2-7; 8 bases agree with TRBD1. The CDR3 spans 15 residues. The ends lost 6 bases at V and 3 bases at J; junction bases unmatched: 10. Germline values: CDR1 WSHSY, CDR2 SAAADI. This chain's CDR3 is CASSLDRGLRYEQYF. The DNA of the CDR3 is TGCGCCAGCAGCCTAGACAGGGGATTACGCTACGAGCAGTACTTC.

This clone was observed once. The rearrangement links TRBV5-6 to TRBJ2-2, with D maybe TRBD2 (6 bases). The CDR3 covers 12 residues. With 6 bases removed from V and 7 bases from J, the gap between germline ends came to 10 bases. Germline CDR1 reads SGHDT; CDR2 reads YYEEEE. This CDR3 is CASTSVLGELFF. DNA of the CDR3: TGTGCCAGCACTAGCGTACTCGGGGAGCTGTTTTTT.

The chain employs TRBV19 and TRBJ2-1; weak D call: TRBD1 (6 bases). This CDR3 is built from 14 residues. Looked up from germline, CDR1 is LNHDA and CDR2 is SQIVND (reference sequence). V shed 3 bases and J shed 3 bases, with 9 bases lying between them. The CDR3 loop reads CASSMTGNYNEQFF. CDR3 nucleotide sequence: TGTGCCAGTAGTATGACAGGAAACTACAATGAGCAGTTCTTC.

The chain joins TRBV18 to TRBJ2-5; 9 bases are a match to TRBD1. There are 14 residues in the CDR3. Losses at the gene ends were 6 bases for V and 4 bases for J; bases not matched to a gene: 6. The germline CDR1 and CDR2 sequences are KGHSH and LQKENI. The CDR3 DNA reads TGTGCCAGCTCGCCGGGACAGGGAATAGAGACCCAGTACTTC. The encoded protein is CASSPGQGIETQYF. Filled out from reference TRBV18 and TRBJ2-5, the complete variable domain reads NAGVMQNPRHLVRRRGQEARLRCSPMKGHSHVYWYRQLPEEGLKFMVYLQKENIIDESGMPKERFSAEFPKEGPSILRIQQVVRGDSAAYFCASSPGQGIETQYFGPGTRLLVL.

The V call is TRBV5-4, the J call TRBJ2-3, with 8 nucleotides matching TRBD2. CDR1 is SGHNT and CDR2 is YYREEE in the germline V gene (reference sequence). The CDR3 spans 15 residues. The J segment lost 0 bases and the V segment lost 4 bases, leaving 4 bases of the junction unmatched. The CDR3 spells CASSASSGSTDTQYF. CDR3 DNA sequence: TGTGCCAGCAGCGCCTCTAGCGGGAGCACAGATACGCAGTATTTT.

The chain carries TRBV7-3 and TRBJ2-5, with 9 bases that match TRBD1. This CDR3 region has 15 residues. V shed 4 bases and J 1 base; nucleotides not matched to a gene: 4. In germline, CDR1 is SGHTA, CDR2 FQGTGA. CDR3 bases: TGTGCCAGCAGCTCCGGGACAGGGCCCCAAGAGACCCAGTACTTC. Amino acid sequence: CASSSGTGPQETQYF.

The genes are TRBV30 and TRBJ2-7; the match to TRBD2 covers 9 bases. Losses at the gene ends were 0 bases for V and 6 bases for J; bases not matched to a gene: 6. The CDR3 contains 14 residues. The germline V gene has CDR1 GTSNPN and CDR2 SVGIG (reference sequence). CDR3 sequence: CAWSVLAGRREQYF. The CDR3 region has the DNA TGTGCCTGGAGTGTCCTAGCGGGACGACGCGAGCAGTACTTC.

The V call is TRBV4-2, the J call TRBJ2-4; 14 bases line up with TRBD2. Germline V gene lookup returns CDR1 LGHNA and CDR2 YNFKEQ. After removal of 3 bases from V and 6 bases from J, the junction contained 13 bases not matched to a gene. This CDR3 region has 19 residues. The CDR3 reads CASSQEPPGLAGVGNIQYF. The CDR3 DNA sequence: TGTGCCAGCAGCCAGGAACCTCCGGGACTAGCGGGAGTTGGAAACATTCAGTACTTC.

This clone was recorded a few times. The chain links TRBV30 to TRBJ2-7; possibly TRBD2 for D (6 bases). This CDR3 comprises 12 residues. From germline, CDR1 is GTSNPN and CDR2 SVGIG (reference sequence). Between the trimmed V and J ends, which lost 5 bases and 3 bases, there was a span of 11 bases. This CDR3 reads CAWGVGGYEQYF. Written as DNA, the CDR3 is TGTGCCTGGGGAGTGGGGGGCTACGAGCAGTACTTC.